Given below is one TCR beta chain in context. This sample was taken from a study of blood T cell repertoires in COVID-19. The germline gives CDR1 MGHDK, CDR2 SYGVNS. This CDR3 spans 16 amino acids. Trimming removed 4 bases from V and 0 bases from J; junction bases left unmatched: 3. In the authors' workflow: Reference gene primers were amplified, and this amplification served to estimate nucleated cell counts. Generated by immunoSEQ multiplex PCR, the TCRdb table keeps only in-frame clones and is missing some. That table is the source of V, J and clone size, and D and trimming were worked out from the DNA. This sample has some 8,000 clones, with about 84% found just once.

The chain uses TRBV25-1 and TRBJ2-3, with 11 bases fitting TRBD1. The receptor's source is a human donor in a cohort sampled during active COVID-19. Sequencing was performed on peripheral blood. The CDR3 DNA is TGTGCCAGCAGTGGGGACAGGGGGTTTAGCACAGATACGCAGTATTTT. As protein: CASSGDRGFSTDTQYF.